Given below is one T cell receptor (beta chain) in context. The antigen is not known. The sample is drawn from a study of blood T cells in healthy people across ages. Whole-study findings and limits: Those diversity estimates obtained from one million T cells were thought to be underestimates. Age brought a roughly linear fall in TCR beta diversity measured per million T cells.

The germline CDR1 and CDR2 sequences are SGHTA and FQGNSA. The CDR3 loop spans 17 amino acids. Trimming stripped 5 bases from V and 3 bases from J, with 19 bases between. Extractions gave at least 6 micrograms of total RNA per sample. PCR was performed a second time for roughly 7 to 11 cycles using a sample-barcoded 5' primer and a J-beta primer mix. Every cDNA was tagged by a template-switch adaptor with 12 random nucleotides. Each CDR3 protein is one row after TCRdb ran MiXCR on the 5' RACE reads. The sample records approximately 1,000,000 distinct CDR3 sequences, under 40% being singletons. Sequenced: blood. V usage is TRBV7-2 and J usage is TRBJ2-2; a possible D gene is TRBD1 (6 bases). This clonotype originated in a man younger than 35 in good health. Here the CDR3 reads CASSPRQEEAYTGELFF. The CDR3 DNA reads TGTGCCAGCAGCCCGAGACAGGAGGAGGCCTACACCGGGGAGCTGTTTTTT.